This T cell receptor (beta chain) is drawn from a study of CD8 T cells in ankylosing spondylitis. Trimming cost V 3 bases and J 0 bases, with 6 bases left between them. This CDR3 spans 12 amino acids. Germline CDR1 and CDR2: DFQATT and SNEGSKA (reference sequence). Scientists made TCR beta libraries using quantitative 5'-RACE with molecular barcodes. TCRdb fed the 5' RACE reads into MiXCR, producing one record per CDR3 protein. The data show hundreds of thousands of distinct CDR3 sequences, over 15% seen once. Regarding the study as a whole: Some of the motif variants had earlier been found in reactive arthritis patients' fluid and blood. The study looked at matched synovial fluid samples from ankylosing spondylitis patients. Disease-linked clones were reported to be significantly enriched there. The study identified a TCR beta motif of seven or eight highly homologous variants that appeared characteristic of ankylosing spondylitis blood.

On this clonotype itself: Its antigen is not identified.

Sequencing used blood, either unsorted or a sorted T cell fraction (not recorded which). This sequence originates from a male donor with ankylosing spondylitis. The rearrangement uses TRBV20-1 and TRBJ2-7; no clear D. The CDR3 DNA follows: TGCAGTGCTAGTGACATCTCCTACGAGCAGTACTTC. It translates to CSASDISYEQYF.